This entry features one T cell receptor (beta chain) sequence. CDR1 is SQVTM and CDR2 is ANQGSEA in the germline V gene. With V trimmed by 7 bases and J by 4 bases, 6 bases remained unmatched. The length of the CDR3 is 14 residues. This entry is derived from a study of blood T cell repertoires in COVID-19. Clones were sequenced by immunoSEQ multiplex PCR, and TCRdb holds only the in-frame ones, with some missing. Found here are over 200,000 clones, 85% to 90% of them singletons; the top ten hold around a sixth. This sequence was found in a young man who had recovered from COVID-19. The chain has TRBV29-1 and TRBJ2-3, with 12 positions matching TRBD2. Sequencing was carried out using PBMCs or T cells enriched from blood (not recorded which). Here the CDR3 reads CSASTSGSSDTQYF. In DNA, the CDR3 is TGCAGCGCATCGACTAGCGGGAGTTCAGATACGCAGTATTTT.